A selection of T cell receptor beta chains follows, all from one sample in a study of T cell responses to AZD1222 COVID-19 vaccine. Using immunoSEQ multiplex PCR, the repertoire was profiled, and TCRdb retains in-frame clones only, with some absent. The sample includes about 160,000 clones, about 89% of them seen just once. Sample: peripheral blood, taken on day 0 of AZD1222 vaccination. The receptor source for this set is an adult in good health. Each CDR3 is given with its conserved first and last residue. D genes are given only for firm matches. The size entry is marked missing in some rows and otherwise reads once, few, many or a size class.

clone_size: NA
j_call: TRBJ1-2
d_call: NA
v_call: TRBV24-1
cdr3_aa: CATSDSTITWGYTF
cdr3_nt: TGTGCCACCAGTGATTCCACGATCACCTGGGGCTACACCTTC

clone_size: NA
j_call: TRBJ2-3
d_call: NA
v_call: TRBV10-2
cdr3_aa: CASSEAYHGATDTQYF
cdr3_nt: TGCGCCAGCAGTGAGGCCTATCATGGGGCCACAGATACGCAGTATTTT

clone_size: NA
j_call: TRBJ2-5
d_call: NA
v_call: TRBV24-1
cdr3_aa: CATSPFGGQETQYF
cdr3_nt: TGTGCCACCAGTCCTTTTGGAGGCCAAGAGACCCAGTACTTC

clone_size: NA
j_call: TRBJ1-2
d_call: NA
v_call: TRBV9
cdr3_aa: CASSGVGYTF
cdr3_nt: TGTGCCAGCAGTGGGGTTGGCTACACCTTC

clone_size: NA
j_call: TRBJ1-5
d_call: NA
v_call: TRBV19
cdr3_aa: CASSPPGQPQHF
cdr3_nt: TGTGCCAGTAGCCCCCCAGGACAGCCCCAGCATTTT

clone_size: NA
j_call: TRBJ1-2
d_call: NA
v_call: TRBV2
cdr3_aa: CASMTLTRPPMSNYGYTF
cdr3_nt: TGTGCCAGCATGACCTTAACCAGACCACCAATGTCTAACTATGGCTACACCTTC

clone_size: once
j_call: TRBJ2-4
d_call: NA
v_call: TRBV7-2
cdr3_aa: CASSSTIAKNIQYF
cdr3_nt: TGTGCCAGCAGCTCCACAATAGCCAAAAACATTCAGTACTTC

clone_size: NA
j_call: TRBJ1-1
d_call: NA
v_call: TRBV19
cdr3_aa: CASSAARTVNTEAFF
cdr3_nt: TGTGCCAGTAGTGCCGCCCGGACAGTAAACACTGAAGCTTTCTTT

clone_size: NA
j_call: TRBJ2-7
d_call: NA
v_call: TRBV11-2
cdr3_aa: CASSGTTGLHEQYF
cdr3_nt: TGTGCCAGCAGCGGAACCACCGGGCTACACGAGCAGTACTTC

clone_size: NA
j_call: TRBJ1-1
d_call: NA
v_call: TRBV19
cdr3_aa: CASARDRSNTEAFF
cdr3_nt: TGTGCCAGTGCTCGGGACCGGAGTAACACTGAAGCTTTCTTT

clone_size: NA
j_call: TRBJ1-1
d_call: NA
v_call: TRBV7-2
cdr3_aa: CASSLNWQNTEAFF
cdr3_nt: TGTGCCAGCAGCTTAAACTGGCAGAACACTGAAGCTTTCTTT

clone_size: NA
j_call: TRBJ2-5
d_call: NA
v_call: TRBV27
cdr3_aa: CASSRPPETQYF
cdr3_nt: TGTGCCAGCAGTAGGCCCCCAGAGACCCAGTACTTC

clone_size: NA
j_call: TRBJ2-7
d_call: NA
v_call: TRBV12-3/TRBV12-4
cdr3_aa: CASSLQTYEQYF
cdr3_nt: TGTGCCAGCAGTTTACAGACCTACGAGCAGTACTTC

clone_size: NA
j_call: TRBJ2-7
d_call: TRBD2
v_call: TRBV27
cdr3_aa: CASSFRGVYEQYF
cdr3_nt: TGTGCCAGCAGTTTCCGGGGGGTCTACGAGCAGTACTTC

clone_size: NA
j_call: TRBJ1-1
d_call: TRBD1
v_call: TRBV25-1
cdr3_aa: CASSEYPGGKAEAFF
cdr3_nt: TGTGCCAGCAGTGAATACCCAGGGGGCAAGGCTGAAGCTTTCTTT

clone_size: NA
j_call: TRBJ2-5
d_call: NA
v_call: TRBV3-1/TRBV3-2
cdr3_aa: CASSQDADRVGETQYF
cdr3_nt: TGTGCCAGCAGCCAAGATGCGGACCGGGTCGGAGAGACCCAGTACTTC

clone_size: NA
j_call: TRBJ1-5
d_call: NA
v_call: TRBV10-3
cdr3_aa: CAISEVDRGSNQPQHF
cdr3_nt: TGTGCCATCAGTGAGGTAGATAGAGGGAGCAATCAGCCCCAGCATTTT

clone_size: few
j_call: TRBJ2-7
d_call: NA
v_call: TRBV28
cdr3_aa: CASTDMEGVSNEQYF
cdr3_nt: TGTGCCAGCACCGATATGGAAGGGGTTTCCAACGAGCAGTACTTC

clone_size: NA
j_call: TRBJ1-2
d_call: NA
v_call: TRBV21-1
cdr3_aa: CASSKEWRGADGYTF
cdr3_nt: TGTGCCAGCAGCAAAGAATGGAGGGGCGCGGATGGCTACACCTTC

clone_size: once
j_call: TRBJ1-6
d_call: NA
v_call: TRBV5-1
cdr3_aa: CASSLASIRWSSPLHF
cdr3_nt: TGCGCCAGCAGCTTGGCGTCGATAAGATGGAGCTCACCCCTCCACTTT

clone_size: NA
j_call: TRBJ1-1
d_call: NA
v_call: TRBV4-3
cdr3_aa: CASSQRTDTEAFF
cdr3_nt: TGCGCCAGCAGCCAGAGGACCGACACTGAAGCTTTCTTT

clone_size: NA
j_call: TRBJ1-1
d_call: NA
v_call: TRBV11-2
cdr3_aa: CASSLELNTEAFF
cdr3_nt: TGTGCCAGCAGCTTAGAATTGAACACTGAAGCTTTCTTT

clone_size: NA
j_call: TRBJ1-1
d_call: NA
v_call: TRBV27
cdr3_aa: CASSPQGLGQPNTEAFF
cdr3_nt: TGTGCCAGCAGTCCCCAAGGCCTCGGACAGCCAAACACTGAAGCTTTCTTT

clone_size: NA
j_call: TRBJ2-7
d_call: NA
v_call: TRBV21-1
cdr3_aa: CASRSTGGTYPYEQYF
cdr3_nt: TGTGCCAGCAGGTCCACGGGGGGGACCTACCCCTACGAGCAGTACTTC

clone_size: NA
j_call: TRBJ1-5
d_call: NA
v_call: TRBV7-2
cdr3_aa: CASSLDSRNQPQHF
cdr3_nt: TGTGCCAGCAGCCTCGACAGCCGCAATCAGCCCCAGCATTTT

clone_size: NA
j_call: TRBJ2-2
d_call: TRBD2
v_call: TRBV24-1
cdr3_aa: CATSGTGLAGSFGELFF
cdr3_nt: TGTGCCACCAGTGGAACGGGACTAGCGGGGTCTTTCGGGGAGCTGTTTTTT

clone_size: NA
j_call: TRBJ1-4
d_call: NA
v_call: TRBV7-9
cdr3_aa: CASSSQPGRRETNEKLFF
cdr3_nt: TGTGCCAGCAGCTCTCAACCGGGAAGGCGAGAAACTAATGAAAAACTGTTTTTT

clone_size: NA
j_call: TRBJ1-1
d_call: NA
v_call: TRBV7-8
cdr3_aa: CASSPLHGNTEAFF
cdr3_nt: TGTGCCAGCAGCCCACTCCACGGGAACACTGAAGCTTTCTTT

clone_size: NA
j_call: TRBJ2-1
d_call: NA
v_call: TRBV2
cdr3_aa: CASSEDLGPLNEQFF
cdr3_nt: TGTGCCAGCAGTGAAGACTTGGGACCCCTCAATGAGCAGTTCTTC

clone_size: few
j_call: TRBJ2-4
d_call: TRBD2
v_call: TRBV3-1/TRBV3-2
cdr3_aa: CASSQGAGGRGNIQYF
cdr3_nt: TGTGCCAGCAGCCAAGGAGCGGGGGGTAGGGGAAACATTCAGTACTTC

clone_size: once
j_call: TRBJ1-3
d_call: NA
v_call: TRBV4-2
cdr3_aa: CASSQDAPSSGNTIYF
cdr3_nt: TGTGCCAGCAGCCAAGATGCACCATCCTCTGGAAACACCATATATTTT

clone_size: NA
j_call: TRBJ2-7
d_call: NA
v_call: TRBV5-1
cdr3_aa: CASSLDGPVGQYF
cdr3_nt: TGCGCCAGCAGCTTGGACGGTCCGGTTGGGCAGTACTTC

clone_size: NA
j_call: TRBJ2-7
d_call: TRBD1
v_call: TRBV18
cdr3_aa: CASSPLLGQGKHEQYF
cdr3_nt: TGTGCCAGCTCACCACTTTTGGGACAGGGGAAACACGAGCAGTACTTC

clone_size: NA
j_call: TRBJ1-2
d_call: NA
v_call: TRBV9
cdr3_aa: CASSVAASDGVYGYTF
cdr3_nt: TGTGCCAGCAGCGTAGCAGCTTCGGACGGGGTCTATGGCTACACCTTC

clone_size: NA
j_call: TRBJ2-3
d_call: NA
v_call: TRBV5-8
cdr3_aa: CASSSMDVGLDTQYF
cdr3_nt: TGTGCCAGCAGCTCGATGGACGTGGGATTGGATACGCAGTATTTT

clone_size: NA
j_call: TRBJ2-5
d_call: NA
v_call: TRBV19
cdr3_aa: CASSITPTREQETQYF
cdr3_nt: TGTGCCAGTAGTATAACCCCAACCAGGGAACAAGAGACCCAGTACTTC

clone_size: NA
j_call: TRBJ1-2
d_call: NA
v_call: TRBV24-1
cdr3_aa: CATSDLSMAYGYTF
cdr3_nt: TGTGCCACCAGTGATTTGTCAATGGCCTATGGCTACACCTTC

clone_size: NA
j_call: TRBJ1-3
d_call: NA
v_call: TRBV19
cdr3_aa: CASRQNSGNTIYF
cdr3_nt: TGTGCCAGCCGACAGAACTCTGGAAACACCATATATTTT

clone_size: once
j_call: TRBJ1-2
d_call: NA
v_call: TRBV6-2/TRBV6-3
cdr3_aa: CASSRVANYGYTF
cdr3_nt: TGTGCCAGCAGTCGGGTCGCTAACTATGGCTACACCTTC

clone_size: NA
j_call: TRBJ2-2
d_call: NA
v_call: TRBV29-1
cdr3_aa: CSVEEKNRGGTGELFF
cdr3_nt: TGCAGCGTTGAAGAAAAAAACAGGGGAGGCACCGGGGAGCTGTTTTTT

clone_size: NA
j_call: TRBJ2-3
d_call: TRBD2
v_call: TRBV4-1
cdr3_aa: CASSQTRLALADTQYF
cdr3_nt: TGCGCCAGCAGCCAAACCAGACTAGCGTTGGCAGATACGCAGTATTTT

clone_size: NA
j_call: TRBJ2-7
d_call: TRBD1
v_call: TRBV10-1
cdr3_aa: CASSEGQGGSYEQYF
cdr3_nt: TGCGCCAGCAGTGAGGGACAGGGGGGCTCCTACGAGCAGTACTTC

clone_size: NA
j_call: TRBJ1-4
d_call: NA
v_call: TRBV3-1/TRBV3-2
cdr3_aa: CASSQNALPTNEKLFF
cdr3_nt: TGTGCCAGCAGCCAAAATGCTTTACCAACTAATGAAAAACTGTTTTTT

clone_size: NA
j_call: TRBJ1-5
d_call: TRBD1
v_call: TRBV29-1
cdr3_aa: CSVEETGALGQPQHF
cdr3_nt: TGCAGCGTTGAAGAGACAGGGGCCCTCGGTCAGCCCCAGCATTTT

clone_size: NA
j_call: TRBJ1-3
d_call: TRBD1
v_call: TRBV28
cdr3_aa: CASSSPGQGSGNTIYF
cdr3_nt: TGTGCCAGCAGCTCTCCGGGACAGGGCTCTGGAAACACCATATATTTT

clone_size: NA
j_call: TRBJ1-3
d_call: NA
v_call: TRBV4-3
cdr3_aa: CASSQGTGGNTIYF
cdr3_nt: TGCGCCAGCAGCCAAGGCACGGGGGGAAACACCATATATTTT

clone_size: NA
j_call: TRBJ2-1
d_call: NA
v_call: TRBV20-1
cdr3_aa: CSAAPHEQFF
cdr3_nt: TGCAGTGCTGCCCCCCATGAGCAGTTCTTC

clone_size: NA
j_call: TRBJ1-1
d_call: NA
v_call: TRBV5-6
cdr3_aa: CASSVIVGLLDTEAFF
cdr3_nt: TGTGCCAGCAGCGTTATTGTGGGTCTTTTGGACACTGAAGCTTTCTTT

clone_size: NA
j_call: TRBJ1-1
d_call: NA
v_call: TRBV3-1/TRBV3-2
cdr3_aa: CASSQVRQLNTEAFF
cdr3_nt: TGTGCCAGCAGCCAAGTTCGTCAGCTGAACACTGAAGCTTTCTTT

clone_size: NA
j_call: TRBJ2-2
d_call: NA
v_call: TRBV6-6
cdr3_aa: CASRHRVNTGELFF
cdr3_nt: TGTGCCAGCAGACACAGGGTCAACACCGGGGAGCTGTTTTTT

clone_size: NA
j_call: TRBJ2-7
d_call: TRBD1
v_call: TRBV11-2
cdr3_aa: CASSSLGQLYEQYF
cdr3_nt: TGTGCCAGCAGCTCCCTGGGACAGCTCTACGAGCAGTACTTC

clone_size: NA
j_call: TRBJ1-1
d_call: NA
v_call: TRBV27
cdr3_aa: CASTLGREAFF
cdr3_nt: TGTGCCAGCACATTGGGACGTGAAGCTTTCTTT

clone_size: NA
j_call: TRBJ2-7
d_call: TRBD2
v_call: TRBV5-1
cdr3_aa: CASSEIRGLAGGYEQYF
cdr3_nt: TGCGCCAGCAGCGAGATACGGGGACTAGCGGGGGGATACGAGCAGTACTTC

clone_size: NA
j_call: TRBJ2-1
d_call: NA
v_call: TRBV3-1/TRBV3-2
cdr3_aa: CASSVVALGEQFF
cdr3_nt: TGTGCCAGCAGCGTCGTTGCGTTGGGTGAGCAGTTCTTC

clone_size: few
j_call: TRBJ1-2
d_call: TRBD1
v_call: TRBV6-2/TRBV6-3
cdr3_aa: CASSYERTGALGGYTF
cdr3_nt: TGTGCCAGCAGTTACGAGAGGACAGGGGCGCTCGGGGGCTACACCTTC

clone_size: NA
j_call: TRBJ1-2
d_call: NA
v_call: TRBV4-1
cdr3_aa: CASSQADNRLLGYTF
cdr3_nt: TGCGCCAGCAGCCAAGCGGACAACAGGCTCCTCGGCTACACCTTC

clone_size: few
j_call: TRBJ1-1
d_call: NA
v_call: TRBV6-5
cdr3_aa: CASSPNTEAFF
cdr3_nt: TGTGCCAGCAGTCCTAACACTGAAGCTTTCTTT